This is a list of T cell receptor beta chains from one sample in a study of OX40 agonist ivuxolimab in advanced cancers. Only in-frame clones appear in the TCRdb table, and some are missing; sequencing was by immunoSEQ multiplex PCR. The data contain more than 60,000 clones, 75% to 90% of them singletons. The sample here was CD4+ or CD8+ T cells sorted from blood, taken in a trial of the OX40 agonist ivuxolimab. Source of these receptors: an adult with an advanced solid tumor such as melanoma, head and neck, liver or kidney cancer. Each CDR3 is given with its conserved first and last residue. Fields, in order: clone size, J gene, V gene, D gene, CDR3 DNA, CDR3 protein. D genes are given only for firm matches. Clone size is not always given. Where it is, it says once, few, many or a class for expanded clones.

>once|TRBJ1-6|TRBV30|.
TGTGCCTGGAGTGTACGCGGCAGCCTCTCCTCCTCCTATAATTCACCCCTCCACTTT
CAWSVRGSLSSSYNSPLHF
>.|TRBJ2-3|TRBV7-6|TRBD1
TGTGCCAGCAGCCTGACAGGGCCAGATACGCAGTATTTT
CASSLTGPDTQYF
>once|TRBJ1-3|TRBV30|.
TGTGCCTGGGGGGACGCCAGCTTTGGAAACACCATATATTTT
CAWGDASFGNTIYF
>.|TRBJ2-4|TRBV27|.
TGTGCCAGCAGGCCAGGGCCCAGAAAAAACATTCAGTACTTC
CASRPGPRKNIQYF
>.|TRBJ1-2|TRBV7-8|TRBD1
TGTGCCAGCAGCACCCGGACAGGGGGCTATGGCTACACCTTC
CASSTRTGGYGYTF
>.|TRBJ2-7|TRBV19|TRBD2
TGTGCCAGTAGTATCTTCACGCGGGGGGTTAACTCCTACGAGCAGTACTTC
CASSIFTRGVNSYEQYF
>.|TRBJ2-1|TRBV28|.
TGTGCCAGCAGAGACAATGAGCAGTTCTTC
CASRDNEQFF
>.|TRBJ2-3|TRBV25-1|TRBD1
TGTGCCAGCAGTGGACAGGGCTTATACACAGATACGCAGTATTTT
CASSGQGLYTDTQYF
>.|TRBJ2-7|TRBV13|TRBD2
TGTGCCAGCAGCTTAGGGCGGGAGGGGAGGGGCGAGCAGTACTTC
CASSLGREGRGEQYF
>few|TRBJ2-1|TRBV5-4|.
TGTGCCAGCACCGACGGCGGGGCGGGTAACAATGAGCAGTTCTTC
CASTDGGAGNNEQFF
>.|TRBJ1-1|TRBV11-2|TRBD1
TGTGCCAGCAGCTGGAACGACAGGGGGCTGCTAGAAGCTTTCTTT
CASSWNDRGLLEAFF
>.|TRBJ2-1|TRBV6-5|.
TGTGCCAGCAGACACCAGGGAGAATTTGGTGAGCAGTTCTTC
CASRHQGEFGEQFF
>.|TRBJ1-5|TRBV30|.
TGTGCCTGGAGTGTATTGGGGGGCAATCAGCCCCAGCATTTT
CAWSVLGGNQPQHF
>.|TRBJ1-4|TRBV6-1|.
TGTGCCAGCAGTTCCAGAACAGGGCGGGGGGAAAAACTGTTTTTT
CASSSRTGRGEKLFF
>.|TRBJ2-1|TRBV27|TRBD2
TGTGCCAGCAGTCGGGCTAGCGGGGTATACAATGAGCAGTTCTTC
CASSRASGVYNEQFF
>.|TRBJ2-3|TRBV4-1|.
TGCGCCAGCAGCCAACGAACTGGGGATACGCAGTATTTT
CASSQRTGDTQYF
>.|TRBJ2-5|TRBV6-1|.
TGTGCCAGCAGGGGACCGATACAAGAGACCCAGTACTTC
CASRGPIQETQYF
>.|TRBJ2-1|TRBV7-8|TRBD2
TGTGCCAGCAGCGTTCTAGCGGGAGGGCCCAATGAGCAGTTCTTC
CASSVLAGGPNEQFF
>.|TRBJ2-2|TRBV10-2|.
TGCGCCAGCCAAAAGGCCGAAACCGGGGAGCTGTTTTTT
CASQKAETGELFF
>.|TRBJ2-7|TRBV27|TRBD2
TGTGCCAGCAGTTCGCTGACTAGCGGGAGAGGTCCCTACGAGCAGTACTTC
CASSSLTSGRGPYEQYF
>.|TRBJ2-5|TRBV5-4|.
TGTGCCAGCAGCGTCTTGGATGCGGGAACCCAAGAGACCCAGTACTTC
CASSVLDAGTQETQYF
>once|TRBJ2-2|TRBV27|.
TGTGCCAGCAGTCAACTCACCGGGGAGCTGTTTTTT
CASSQLTGELFF
>.|TRBJ1-5|TRBV2|.
TGTGCCAGCAGTGGGGGTCAGGGCACTCAGCCCCAGCATTTT
CASSGGQGTQPQHF
>.|TRBJ1-1|TRBV19|TRBD1
TGTGCCAGTAGTATAGAGACAGGGGGCAACACTGAAGCTTTCTTT
CASSIETGGNTEAFF
>medium-sized|TRBJ2-7|TRBV10-3|TRBD2
TGTGCCATCAGTGAGTCCCTAGCGGGTGGCTACGAGCAGTACTTC
CAISESLAGGYEQYF
>.|TRBJ2-1|TRBV4-2|.
TGTGCCAGCAGCCCCAATCCAACTTGGAATGAGCAGTTCTTC
CASSPNPTWNEQFF
>.|TRBJ2-3|TRBV9|.
TGTGCCAGCAGCGTATTCGAAGATACGCAGTATTTT
CASSVFEDTQYF
>once|TRBJ2-6|TRBV29-1|.
TGCAGCGTTGCGGCGGGGAGGGGGGCCAACGTCCTGACTTTC
CSVAAGRGANVLTF
>.|TRBJ1-1|TRBV4-1|TRBD1
TGCGCCAGCAGCCAAGAGACCAGACAGGGCCCTGAAGCTTTCTTT
CASSQETRQGPEAFF
>once|TRBJ1-5|TRBV6-1|.
TGTGCCAGCAGTGAAGAGTATACAGACCAGCCCCAGCATTTT
CASSEEYTDQPQHF
>.|TRBJ1-5|TRBV27|.
TGTGCCAGCAGTTCCCGAGGGCCGGAAGGACAGCCCCAGCATTTT
CASSSRGPEGQPQHF
>once|TRBJ2-5|TRBV29-1|TRBD1
TGCAGCGTGGACAGGGGATTGGAGACCCAGTACTTC
CSVDRGLETQYF
>.|TRBJ2-6|TRBV5-8|TRBD1
TGTGCCAGCAGCCCCCTCGGGGACAGGGTCCTGACTTTC
CASSPLGDRVLTF
>.|TRBJ2-7|TRBV6-5|TRBD1
TGTGCCAGCAGTCCACAGGGGGCGGAAAACGAGCAGTACTTC
CASSPQGAENEQYF
>.|TRBJ2-7|TRBV30|.
TGTGCCTGGAGCGCCCCTGGGACGGTTGTTACCTACGAGCAGTACTTC
CAWSAPGTVVTYEQYF
>.|TRBJ1-1|TRBV5-1|.
TGCGCCAGCAGGATGGGGGCAAATGAGGTGAACAATGAAGCTTTCTTT
CASRMGANEVNNEAFF
>.|TRBJ1-6|TRBV27|.
TGTGCCAGCAGTTTGGGCCCGGATTCACCCCTCCACTTT
CASSLGPDSPLHF
>.|TRBJ2-7|TRBV5-1|.
TGCGCCAGCAGCCCCGGGACACTTGAGTACGAGCAGTACTTC
CASSPGTLEYEQYF
>few|TRBJ2-3|TRBV10-1|.
TGCGCCAGCAGTGATACGGGCAGGGATACGCAGTATTTT
CASSDTGRDTQYF
>.|TRBJ2-1|TRBV27|.
TGTGCCAGCAGTCTCCAAGGGGCTAGTGTTGATGAGCAGTTCTTC
CASSLQGASVDEQFF
>.|TRBJ2-1|TRBV27|.
TGTGCCAGCAGCCGGTACAATGAGCAGTTCTTC
CASSRYNEQFF
>.|TRBJ2-6|TRBV6-1|.
TGTGCCAGCAGTGAAGGCTCTGGGGCCAACGTCCTGACTTTC
CASSEGSGANVLTF
>.|TRBJ1-1|TRBV11-2|TRBD1
TGTGCCAGCAGCTTAACTACCGGGACAGGGGGCACTGAAGCTTTCTTT
CASSLTTGTGGTEAFF
>.|TRBJ2-3|TRBV5-1|TRBD2
TGCGCCAGCAGACTAGGACTAGCGGGAGTTCAGGATACGCAGTATTTT
CASRLGLAGVQDTQYF
>.|TRBJ2-3|TRBV19|.
TGTGCCAGTAGTATAGGCGGAGATACGCAGTATTTT
CASSIGGDTQYF
>.|TRBJ2-1|TRBV2|TRBD2
TGTGCCAGCAGGGAAGGGACTAGCGGAGACAATGAGCAGTTCTTC
CASREGTSGDNEQFF
>few|TRBJ2-7|TRBV5-1|.
TGCGCCAGCAGCTTTATTTCAGGGGGGATTGAGCAGTACTTC
CASSFISGGIEQYF
>.|TRBJ2-7|TRBV9|.
TGTGCCAGCAGCGCCCCCCGATCGCGCGAGCAGTACTTC
CASSAPRSREQYF
>.|TRBJ2-3|TRBV13|TRBD2
TGTGCCAGCAGCTTACGGGGTAGCGGGGTGTGGTCAGATACGCAGTATTTT
CASSLRGSGVWSDTQYF
>.|TRBJ1-3|TRBV19|.
TGTGCCAGTAGTATGGGGACTCGTGGCCCTGGAAACACCATATATTTT
CASSMGTRGPGNTIYF
>.|TRBJ2-2|TRBV4-1|TRBD2
TGCGCCAGCAGCCAAGAAGGACTAGCGGGAGTCGGCACCGGGGAGCTGTTTTTT
CASSQEGLAGVGTGELFF
>.|TRBJ2-1|TRBV13|TRBD2
TGTGCCAGCAGCTTGACTAGCGGCAATGAGCAGTTCTTC
CASSLTSGNEQFF
>few|TRBJ1-4|TRBV5-5|.
TGTGCCAGCAGCTTCACAGCCGGATCCAGTCCGGAAAAACTGTTTTTT
CASSFTAGSSPEKLFF